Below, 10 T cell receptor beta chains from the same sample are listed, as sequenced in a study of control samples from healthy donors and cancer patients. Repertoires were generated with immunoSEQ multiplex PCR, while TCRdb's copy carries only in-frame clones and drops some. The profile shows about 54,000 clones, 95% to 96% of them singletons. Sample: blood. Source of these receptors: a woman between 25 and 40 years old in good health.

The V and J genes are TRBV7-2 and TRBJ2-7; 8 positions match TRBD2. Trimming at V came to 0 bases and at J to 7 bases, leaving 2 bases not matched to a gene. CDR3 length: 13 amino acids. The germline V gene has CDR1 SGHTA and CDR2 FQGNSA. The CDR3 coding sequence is TGTGCCAGCAGCTTAGCGGGACTAGGTGAGCAGTACTTC. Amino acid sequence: CASSLAGLGEQYF.

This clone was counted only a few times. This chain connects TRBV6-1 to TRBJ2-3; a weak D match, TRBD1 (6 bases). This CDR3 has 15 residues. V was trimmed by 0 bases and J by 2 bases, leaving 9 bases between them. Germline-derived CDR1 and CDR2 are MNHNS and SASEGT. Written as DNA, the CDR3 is TGTGCCAGCAGTGAAGCCCCAGGGGCCACAGATACGCAGTATTTT. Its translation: CASSEAPGATDTQYF.

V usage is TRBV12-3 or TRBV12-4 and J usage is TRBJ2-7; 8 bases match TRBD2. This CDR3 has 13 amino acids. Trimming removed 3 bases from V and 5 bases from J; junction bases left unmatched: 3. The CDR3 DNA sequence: TGTGCCAGCAGTTTCGGGAGGGCCGACGAGCAGTACTTC. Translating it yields CASSFGRADEQYF.

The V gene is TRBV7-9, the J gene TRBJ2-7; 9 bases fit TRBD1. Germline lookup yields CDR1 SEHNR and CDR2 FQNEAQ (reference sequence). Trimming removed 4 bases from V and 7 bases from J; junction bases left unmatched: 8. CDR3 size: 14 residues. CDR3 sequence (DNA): TGTGCCAGCAGCTCCCGCGGGACAGGGTATGAGCAGTACTTC. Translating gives CASSSRGTGYEQYF. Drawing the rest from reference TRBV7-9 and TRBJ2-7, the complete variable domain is DTGVSQNPRHKITKRGQNVTFRCDPISEHNRLYWYRQTLGQGPEFLTYFQNEAQLEKSRLLSDRFSAERPKGSFSTLEIQRTEQGDSAMYLCASSSRGTGYEQYFGPGTRLTVT.

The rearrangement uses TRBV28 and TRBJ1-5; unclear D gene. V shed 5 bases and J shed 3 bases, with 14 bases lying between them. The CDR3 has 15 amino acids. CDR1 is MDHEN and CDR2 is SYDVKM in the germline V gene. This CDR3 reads CASSTARFINQPQHF. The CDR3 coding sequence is TGTGCCAGCAGTACAGCACGGTTTATCAATCAGCCCCAGCATTTT.

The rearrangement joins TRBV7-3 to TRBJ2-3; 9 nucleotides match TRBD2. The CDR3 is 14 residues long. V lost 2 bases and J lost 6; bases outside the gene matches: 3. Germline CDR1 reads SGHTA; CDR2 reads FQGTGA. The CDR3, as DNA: TGTGCCAGCAGCTTAGGCGGGAGGGCCGATACGCAGTATTTT. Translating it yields CASSLGGRADTQYF.

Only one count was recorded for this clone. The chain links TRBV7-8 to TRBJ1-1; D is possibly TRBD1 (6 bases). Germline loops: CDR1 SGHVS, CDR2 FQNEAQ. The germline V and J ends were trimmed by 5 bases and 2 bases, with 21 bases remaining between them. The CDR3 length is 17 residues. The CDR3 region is CASSVEVGTTYNTEAFF. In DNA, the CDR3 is TGTGCCAGCAGCGTAGAGGTCGGGACAACATATAACACTGAAGCTTTCTTT.

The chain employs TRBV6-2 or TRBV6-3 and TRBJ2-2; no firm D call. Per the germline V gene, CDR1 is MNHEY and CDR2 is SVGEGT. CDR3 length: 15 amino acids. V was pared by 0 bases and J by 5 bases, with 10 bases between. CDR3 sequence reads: CASSYSMAGTGELFF. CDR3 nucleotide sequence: TGTGCCAGCAGTTACTCGATGGCAGGTACCGGGGAGCTGTTTTTT.

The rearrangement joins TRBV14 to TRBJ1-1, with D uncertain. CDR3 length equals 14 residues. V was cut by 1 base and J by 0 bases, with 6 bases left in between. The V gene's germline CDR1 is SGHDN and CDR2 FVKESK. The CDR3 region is CASSQGQLNTEAFF. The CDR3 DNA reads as TGTGCCAGCAGCCAAGGCCAGCTGAACACTGAAGCTTTCTTT.

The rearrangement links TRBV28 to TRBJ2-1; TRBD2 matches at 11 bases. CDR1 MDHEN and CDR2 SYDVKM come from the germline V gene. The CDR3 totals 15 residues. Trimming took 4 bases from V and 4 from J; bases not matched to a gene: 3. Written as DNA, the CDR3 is TGTGCCAGCAGTTCCTGGACTAGCGGGTACAATGAGCAGTTCTTC. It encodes CASSSWTSGYNEQFF.